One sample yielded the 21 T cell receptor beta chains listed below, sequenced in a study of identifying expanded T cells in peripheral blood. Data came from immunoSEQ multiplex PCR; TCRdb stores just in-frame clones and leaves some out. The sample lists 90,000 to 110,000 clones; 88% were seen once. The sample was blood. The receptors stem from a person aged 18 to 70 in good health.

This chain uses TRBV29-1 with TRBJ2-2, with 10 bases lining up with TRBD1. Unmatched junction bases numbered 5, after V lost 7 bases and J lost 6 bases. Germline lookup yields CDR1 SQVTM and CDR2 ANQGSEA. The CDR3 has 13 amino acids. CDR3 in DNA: TGCAGCGCTGCCGGGACAGGGGCCGGGGAGCTGTTTTTT. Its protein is CSAAGTGAGELFF.

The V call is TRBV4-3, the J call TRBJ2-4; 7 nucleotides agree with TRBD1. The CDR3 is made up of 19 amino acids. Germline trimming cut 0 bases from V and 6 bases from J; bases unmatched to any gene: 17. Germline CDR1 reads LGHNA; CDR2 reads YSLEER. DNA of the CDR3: TGCGCCAGCAGCCAAGAATTAGGGGGCCAAGGTGGAGTCCGAAACATTCAGTACTTC. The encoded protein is CASSQELGGQGGVRNIQYF.

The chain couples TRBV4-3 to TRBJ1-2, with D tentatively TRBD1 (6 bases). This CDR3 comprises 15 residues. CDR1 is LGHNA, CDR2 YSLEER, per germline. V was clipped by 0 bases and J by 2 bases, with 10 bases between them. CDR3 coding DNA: TGCGCCAGCAGCCAAGAGCCACAGGGAAACTATGGCTACACCTTC. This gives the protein CASSQEPQGNYGYTF.

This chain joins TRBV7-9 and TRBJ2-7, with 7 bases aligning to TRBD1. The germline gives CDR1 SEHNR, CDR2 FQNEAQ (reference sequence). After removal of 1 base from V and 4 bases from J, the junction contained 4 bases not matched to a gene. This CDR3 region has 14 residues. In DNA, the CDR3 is TGTGCCAGCAGCTTAGAAGGGGGCACGTACGAGCAGTACTTC. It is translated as CASSLEGGTYEQYF.

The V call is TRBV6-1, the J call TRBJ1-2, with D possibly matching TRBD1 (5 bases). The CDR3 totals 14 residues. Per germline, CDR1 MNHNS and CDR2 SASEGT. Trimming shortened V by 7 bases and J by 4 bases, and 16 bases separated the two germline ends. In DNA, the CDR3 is TGTGCCAGCAATCAGGGAGGCACGGGCTATGGCTACACCTTC. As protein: CASNQGGTGYGYTF.

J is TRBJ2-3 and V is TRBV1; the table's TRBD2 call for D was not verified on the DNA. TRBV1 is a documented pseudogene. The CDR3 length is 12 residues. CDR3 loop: CTSLAGTDTQYF. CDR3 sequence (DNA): TGCACCAGCCTAGCAGGCACAGATACGCAGTATTTT.

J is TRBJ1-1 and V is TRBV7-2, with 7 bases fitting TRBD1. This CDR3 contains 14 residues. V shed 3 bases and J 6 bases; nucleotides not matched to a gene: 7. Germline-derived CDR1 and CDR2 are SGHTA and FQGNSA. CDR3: CASSLRRGIAEAFF. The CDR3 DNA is TGTGCCAGCAGCTTGCGCAGGGGGATAGCTGAAGCTTTCTTT. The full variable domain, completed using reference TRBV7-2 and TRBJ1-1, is GAGVSQSPSNKVTEKGKDVELRCDPISGHTALYWYRQSLGQGLEFLIYFQGNSAPDKSGLPSDRFSAERTGGSVSTLTIQRTQQEDSAVYLCASSLRRGIAEAFFGQGTRLTVV.

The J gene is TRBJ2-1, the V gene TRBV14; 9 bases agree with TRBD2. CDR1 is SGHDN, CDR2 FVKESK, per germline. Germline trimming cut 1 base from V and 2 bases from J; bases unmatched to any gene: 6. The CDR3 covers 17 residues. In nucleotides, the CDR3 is TGTGCCAGCAGCCAAGGAAGGGGACTAGCCGCCTACAATGAGCAGTTCTTC. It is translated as CASSQGRGLAAYNEQFF.

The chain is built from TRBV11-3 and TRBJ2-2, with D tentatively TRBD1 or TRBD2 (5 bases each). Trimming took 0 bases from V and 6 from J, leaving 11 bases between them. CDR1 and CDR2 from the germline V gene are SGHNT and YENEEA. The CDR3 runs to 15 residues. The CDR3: CASSLDSGRAGELFF. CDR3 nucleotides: TGTGCCAGCAGCTTAGATTCAGGGAGAGCCGGGGAGCTGTTTTTT.

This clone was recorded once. Written as DNA, the CDR3 is TGTGCCAGCAGCCGAGCCCCGTCGCTACCCCTCCACTTT. Amino acids: CASSRAPSLPLHF. This chain uses TRBV11-2 with TRBJ1-6, with D unclear. Between the trimmed V and J ends, which lost 5 bases and 12 bases, there was a span of 14 bases. Germline V gene sequence: CDR1 SGHAT, CDR2 FQNNGV. The CDR3 runs 13 residues.

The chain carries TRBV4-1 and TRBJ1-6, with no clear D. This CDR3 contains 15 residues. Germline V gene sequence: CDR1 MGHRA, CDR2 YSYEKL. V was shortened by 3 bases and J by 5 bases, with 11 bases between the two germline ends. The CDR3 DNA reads TGCGCCAGCAGCCAGCAGGAAACGGATAATTCACCCCTCCACTTT. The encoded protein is CASSQQETDNSPLHF.

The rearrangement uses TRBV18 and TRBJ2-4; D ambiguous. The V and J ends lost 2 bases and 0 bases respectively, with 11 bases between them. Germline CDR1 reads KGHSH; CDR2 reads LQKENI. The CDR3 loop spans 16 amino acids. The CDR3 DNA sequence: TGTGCCAGCTCACCAGAGCAGGCCCTAGCCAAAAACATTCAGTACTTC. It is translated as CASSPEQALAKNIQYF.

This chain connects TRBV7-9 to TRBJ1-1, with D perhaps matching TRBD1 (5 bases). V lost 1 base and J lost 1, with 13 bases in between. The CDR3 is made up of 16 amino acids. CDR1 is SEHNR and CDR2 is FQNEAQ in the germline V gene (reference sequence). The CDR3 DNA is TGTGCCAGCAGCTTAGGGGCAGGGAGGGGGAACACTGAAGCTTTCTTT. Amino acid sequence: CASSLGAGRGNTEAFF.

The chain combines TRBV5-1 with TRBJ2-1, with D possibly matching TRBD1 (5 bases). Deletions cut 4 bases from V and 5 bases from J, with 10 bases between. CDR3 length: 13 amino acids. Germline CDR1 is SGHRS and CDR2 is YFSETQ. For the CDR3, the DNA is TGCGCCAGCAGCCTAGTAGGGGACAATGAGCAGTTCTTC. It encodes CASSLVGDNEQFF.

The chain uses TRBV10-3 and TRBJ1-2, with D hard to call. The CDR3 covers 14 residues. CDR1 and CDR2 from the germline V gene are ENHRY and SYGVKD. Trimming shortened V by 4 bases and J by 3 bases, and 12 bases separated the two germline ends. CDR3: CAISVRGLDYGYTF. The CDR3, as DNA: TGTGCCATCAGTGTACGGGGATTGGACTATGGCTACACCTTC.

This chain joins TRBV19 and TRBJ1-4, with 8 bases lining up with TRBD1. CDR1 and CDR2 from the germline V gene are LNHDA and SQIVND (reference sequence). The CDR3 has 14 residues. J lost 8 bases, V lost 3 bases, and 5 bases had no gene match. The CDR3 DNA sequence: TGTGCCAGTAGTATTCAGGGGGCAGGAGAAAAACTGTTTTTT. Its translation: CASSIQGAGEKLFF.

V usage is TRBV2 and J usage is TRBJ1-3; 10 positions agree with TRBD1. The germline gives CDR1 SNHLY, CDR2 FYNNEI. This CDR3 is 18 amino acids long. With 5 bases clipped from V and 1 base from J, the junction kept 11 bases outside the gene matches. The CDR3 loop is CASSLGQGVRSSGNTIYF. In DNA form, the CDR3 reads TGTGCCAGCAGTCTCGGACAGGGGGTAAGGTCGTCTGGAAACACCATATATTTT.

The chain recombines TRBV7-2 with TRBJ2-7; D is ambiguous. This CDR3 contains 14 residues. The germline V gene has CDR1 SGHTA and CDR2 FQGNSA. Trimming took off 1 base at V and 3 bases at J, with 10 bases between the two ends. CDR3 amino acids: CASSLGGSIYEQYF. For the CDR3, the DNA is TGTGCCAGCAGCTTAGGGGGATCAATCTACGAGCAGTACTTC.

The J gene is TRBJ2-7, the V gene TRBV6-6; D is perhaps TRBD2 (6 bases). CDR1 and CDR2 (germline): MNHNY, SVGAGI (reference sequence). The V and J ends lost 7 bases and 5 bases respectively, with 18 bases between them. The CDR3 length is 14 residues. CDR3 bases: TGTGCCAGCACCTACAGGAGGGACCAACACGAGCAGTACTTC. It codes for CASTYRRDQHEQYF.

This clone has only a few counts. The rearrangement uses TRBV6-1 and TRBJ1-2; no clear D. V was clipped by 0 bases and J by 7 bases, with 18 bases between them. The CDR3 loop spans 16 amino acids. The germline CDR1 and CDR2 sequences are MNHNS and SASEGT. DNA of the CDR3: TGTGCCAGCAGTGAAGCGGACCCCGCTCCGGATCGTGGCTACACCTTC. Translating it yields CASSEADPAPDRGYTF.

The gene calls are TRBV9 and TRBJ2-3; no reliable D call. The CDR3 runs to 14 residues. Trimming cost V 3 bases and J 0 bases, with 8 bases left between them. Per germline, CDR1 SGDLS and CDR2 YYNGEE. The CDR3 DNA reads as TGTGCCAGCAGCGACAGCCCTAGCACAGATACGCAGTATTTT. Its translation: CASSDSPSTDTQYF.